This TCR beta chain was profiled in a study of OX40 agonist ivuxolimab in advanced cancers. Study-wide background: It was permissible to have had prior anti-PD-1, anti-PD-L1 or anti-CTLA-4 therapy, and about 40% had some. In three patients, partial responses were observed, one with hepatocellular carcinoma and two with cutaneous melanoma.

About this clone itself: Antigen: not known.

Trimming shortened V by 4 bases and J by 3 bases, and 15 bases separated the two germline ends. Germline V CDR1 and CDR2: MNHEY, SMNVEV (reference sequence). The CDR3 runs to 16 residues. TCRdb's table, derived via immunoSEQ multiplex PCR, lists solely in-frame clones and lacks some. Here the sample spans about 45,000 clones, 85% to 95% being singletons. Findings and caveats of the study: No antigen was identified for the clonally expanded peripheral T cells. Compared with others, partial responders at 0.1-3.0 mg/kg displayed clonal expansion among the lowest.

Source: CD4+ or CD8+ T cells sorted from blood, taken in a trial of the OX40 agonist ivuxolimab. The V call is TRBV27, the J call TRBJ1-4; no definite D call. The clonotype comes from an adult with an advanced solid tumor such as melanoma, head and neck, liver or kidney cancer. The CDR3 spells CASSSLLKTANEKLFF. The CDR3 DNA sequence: TGTGCCAGCAGTTCCCTCCTAAAAACCGCTAATGAAAAACTGTTTTTT.